This TCR beta chain was retrieved from a study of blood T cell repertoires in COVID-19. Germline V CDR1 and CDR2: SNHLY, FYNNEI. Trimming stripped 5 bases from V and 0 bases from J, with 9 bases between. This CDR3 comprises 14 residues. Generated by immunoSEQ multiplex PCR, the TCRdb table keeps only in-frame clones and is missing some. The table shows some 270,000 clones, with 90% occurring only once. V and J are TRBV2 and TRBJ2-3; possible D gene TRBD1, 6 bases. Material for sequencing was peripheral blood. The clonotype was recovered from a woman aged 60 to 75 with COVID-19, enrolled during active disease. The CDR3 DNA reads TGTGCCAGCAGTTCTCAGGGGAGCACAGATACGCAGTATTTT. This sequence encodes CASSSQGSTDTQYF.